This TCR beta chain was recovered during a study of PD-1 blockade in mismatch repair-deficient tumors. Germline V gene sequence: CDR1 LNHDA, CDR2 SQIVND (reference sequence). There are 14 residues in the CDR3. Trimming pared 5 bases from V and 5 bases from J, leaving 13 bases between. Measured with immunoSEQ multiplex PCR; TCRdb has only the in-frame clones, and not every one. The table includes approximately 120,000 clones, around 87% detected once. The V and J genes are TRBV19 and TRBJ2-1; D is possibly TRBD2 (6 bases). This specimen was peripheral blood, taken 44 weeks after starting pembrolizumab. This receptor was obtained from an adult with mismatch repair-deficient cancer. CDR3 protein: CASSPRRGHNEQFF. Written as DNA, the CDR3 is TGTGCCAGTAGTCCCCGGAGGGGACACAATGAGCAGTTCTTC.